This entry is about one TCR beta chain. Antigen specificity is unknown. With 4 bases removed from V and 7 bases from J, the gap between germline ends came to 19 bases. The germline gives CDR1 SGDLS, CDR2 YYNGEE. The CDR3 loop spans 15 amino acids. Clones were read by immunoSEQ multiplex PCR, and TCRdb kept only the in-frame ones, dropping some. The data show about 140,000 clones, about four fifths seen once. From the roughly 120-subject validation cohort, which was separate from the roughly 700-subject first cohort, the donors were drawn. The data are from a study of cytomegalovirus exposure and HLA in healthy donors. Turning to the study itself: The approximately 670 first-cohort repertoires and the roughly 120 validation repertoires shared the same platform, a later analysis reported. Whole-study results and caveats: In vitro work confirmed that three CMV-associated chains recognize CMV antigens.

J is TRBJ2-3 and V is TRBV9; D gene ambiguous. Input material: PBMCs. This receptor was obtained from a woman between 25 and 40 years old in good health and CMV-seronegative. The CDR3 loop reads CASSPSGTPGNTQYF. CDR3 DNA sequence: TGTGCCAGCAGCCCCTCCGGAACGCCAGGAAATACGCAGTATTTT.